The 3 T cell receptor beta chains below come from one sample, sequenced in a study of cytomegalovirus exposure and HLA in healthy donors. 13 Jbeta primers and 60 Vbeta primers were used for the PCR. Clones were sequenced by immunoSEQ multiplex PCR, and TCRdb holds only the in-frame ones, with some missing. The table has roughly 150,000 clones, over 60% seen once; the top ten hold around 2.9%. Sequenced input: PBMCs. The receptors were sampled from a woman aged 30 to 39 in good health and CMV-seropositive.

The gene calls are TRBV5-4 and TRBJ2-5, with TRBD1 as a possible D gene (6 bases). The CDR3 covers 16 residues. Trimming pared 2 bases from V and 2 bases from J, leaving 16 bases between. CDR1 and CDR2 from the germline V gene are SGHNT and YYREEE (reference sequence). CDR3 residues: CASSLPEGHIQETQYF. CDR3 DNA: TGTGCCAGCAGCTTACCTGAGGGACACATACAAGAGACCCAGTACTTC.

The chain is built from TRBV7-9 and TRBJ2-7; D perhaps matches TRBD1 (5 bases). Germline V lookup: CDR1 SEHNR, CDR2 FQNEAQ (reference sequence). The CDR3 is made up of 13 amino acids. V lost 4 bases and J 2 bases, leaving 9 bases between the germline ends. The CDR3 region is CASSYTGPYEQYF. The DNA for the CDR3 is TGTGCCAGCAGCTATACAGGACCCTACGAGCAGTACTTC. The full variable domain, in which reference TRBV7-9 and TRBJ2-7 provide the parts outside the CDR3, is DTGVSQNPRHKITKRGQNVTFRCDPISEHNRLYWYRQTLGQGPEFLTYFQNEAQLEKSRLLSDRFSAERPKGSFSTLEIQRTEQGDSAMYLCASSYTGPYEQYFGPGTRLTVT.

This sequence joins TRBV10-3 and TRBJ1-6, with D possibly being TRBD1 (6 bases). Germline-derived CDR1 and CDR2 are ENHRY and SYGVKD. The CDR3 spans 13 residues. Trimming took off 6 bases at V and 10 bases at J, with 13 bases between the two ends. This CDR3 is CAISIGQSSPLHF. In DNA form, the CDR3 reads TGTGCCATCAGCATTGGACAGAGCTCACCCCTCCACTTT.